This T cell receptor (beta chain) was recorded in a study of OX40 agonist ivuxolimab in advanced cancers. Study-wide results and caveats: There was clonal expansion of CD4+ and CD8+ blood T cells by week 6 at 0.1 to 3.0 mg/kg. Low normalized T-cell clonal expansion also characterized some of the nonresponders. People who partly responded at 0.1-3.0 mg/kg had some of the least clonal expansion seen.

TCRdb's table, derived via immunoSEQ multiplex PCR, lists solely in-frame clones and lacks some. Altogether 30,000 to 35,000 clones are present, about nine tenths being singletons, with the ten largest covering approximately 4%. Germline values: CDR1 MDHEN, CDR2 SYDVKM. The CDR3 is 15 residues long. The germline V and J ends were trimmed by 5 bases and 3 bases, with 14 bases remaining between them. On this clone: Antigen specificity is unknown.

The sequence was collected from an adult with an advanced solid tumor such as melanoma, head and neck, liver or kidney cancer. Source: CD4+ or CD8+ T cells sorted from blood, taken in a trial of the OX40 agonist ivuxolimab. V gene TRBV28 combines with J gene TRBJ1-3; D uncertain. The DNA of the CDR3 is TGTGCCAGCAGTCCCGAGCGAGGATTTGGAAACACCATATATTTT. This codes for CASSPERGFGNTIYF.